The T cell receptor beta chain described here comes from a study of a mutant IDH1 vaccine in newly diagnosed glioma. Study-wide background: The patients were given eight vaccinations, one each in weeks 1, 3, 5, 7, 11, 15, 19 and 23. Vaccines began 4-6 weeks after radiotherapy alone, or with temozolomide cycles. Patients had received radiotherapy, temozolomide, or both previously, most receiving both. General study results and limits: Pseudoprogression apparently tracked independently of changes in top peripheral T cell clonotypes.

Time point given: week 23, last vaccination. Vaccination used 300 ug of mutant IDH1 20-mer peptide per dose, with topical imiquimod. Comments on this clone: What it recognizes is unknown.

Libraries were prepared by immunoSEQ multiplex PCR; TCRdb keeps only in-frame clonotypes and omits some of them. Among 60,000 to 100,000 clones, 85% were seen once, and the ten largest hold over 0.7%. The sample was PBMCs, taken from a glioma patient whose treatment included an IDH1 peptide vaccine. The origin of this receptor is a woman aged 45-65 years with glioma.

The CDR3 loop is CASSLFDSATNEKLFF. The CDR3 nucleotides read TGTGCCAGCTCACTTTTCGACAGTGCAACTAATGAAAAACTGTTTTTT. The chain couples TRBV18 to TRBJ1-4, with a possible D match to TRBD1 (5 bases). The CDR3 is 16 residues long. Trimming pared 4 bases from V and 0 bases from J, leaving 12 bases between. From germline, CDR1 is KGHSH and CDR2 LQKENI.